Below, 28 T cell receptor beta chains from the same sample are listed, as sequenced in a study of T cells of healthy individuals. TCRdb recomputed calls from the 5' RACE reads with MiXCR, one row per CDR3 protein. The table records about 96,000 distinct CDR3 sequences, approximately 18% of them present only once. All receptors come from a human donor in good health.

This clonotype was detected many times. The chain has TRBV11-1 and TRBJ1-1, with unresolved D. Germline V gives CDR1 SGHAT, CDR2 FQDESV (reference sequence). The V end lost 2 bases, the J end lost 1 base, and 5 bases lay between the germline ends. The CDR3 is 13 residues long. CDR3 DNA sequence: TGTGCCAGCAGCTTATTTTGGAACACTGAAGCTTTCTTT. It codes for CASSLFWNTEAFF.

Details on this clonotype: This CDR3 is missing its conserved last phenylalanine or tryptophan, likely due to a read error. This chain links TRBV12-3 or TRBV12-4 with TRBJ2-7, with 8 positions matching TRBD1. The CDR3 length is 13 residues. The junction had 2 bases not matched to a gene; V was cut back by 5 bases and J by 2 bases. The CDR3 loop reads CASSTGGTYEQYS. The CDR3 DNA is TGTGCCAGCAGTACAGGGGGTACCTACGAGCAGTACTCC.

Only a few counts were recorded for this clonotype. The CDR3 region is CSATGTYNEQFF. CDR3 bases: TGCAGCGCGACAGGAACTTACAATGAGCAGTTCTTC. This chain uses TRBV29-1 with TRBJ2-1, with D perhaps TRBD1 (6 bases). The CDR3 contains 12 residues. Germline V gene lookup returns CDR1 SQVTM and CDR2 ANQGSEA. V was shortened by 7 bases and J by 4 bases, with 11 bases between the two germline ends.

This clonotype was seen at least ten times. The chain joins TRBV6-5 to TRBJ1-2, with 10 bases fitting TRBD1. The CDR3 has 14 amino acids. Germline V gene lookup returns CDR1 MNHEY and CDR2 SVGAGI. V was pared by 6 bases and J by 4 bases, with 5 bases of the junction left unmatched. CDR3 DNA: TGTGCCAGCAGGGGGACAGGGGAGGGCTATGGCTACACCTTC. It codes for CASRGTGEGYGYTF.

This clonotype was found many times. The V gene is TRBV12-3 or TRBV12-4, the J gene TRBJ2-5; TRBD1 matches at 8 bases. V lost 5 bases, J lost 4 bases, and 6 bases stayed unmatched. The CDR3 is 14 residues long. The CDR3 sequence: CASSPGQGGETQYF. DNA of the CDR3: TGTGCCAGCAGTCCTGGACAGGGTGGAGAGACCCAGTACTTC.

This clonotype was seen a few times. CDR3 in amino acids: CASSLSSSQETQYF. The CDR3 DNA sequence: TGTGCCAGCAGTTTATCCTCAAGCCAAGAGACCCAGTACTTC. This chain uses TRBV28 with TRBJ2-5; unclear D gene. Germline CDR1 reads MDHEN; CDR2 reads SYDVKM. The CDR3 is made up of 14 amino acids. V lost 1 base and J lost 1, with 7 bases in between.

The V call is TRBV10-3, the J call TRBJ1-1; TRBD1 matches at 9 bases. CDR1 and CDR2 from the germline V gene are ENHRY and SYGVKD. After removal of 0 bases from V and 3 bases from J, the junction contained 2 bases not matched to a gene. The CDR3 loop spans 15 amino acids. The CDR3 DNA reads as TGTGCCATCAGTGAGTCGAGGACAGGGGACACTGAAGCTTTCTTT. Its protein product is CAISESRTGDTEAFF.

The chain recombines TRBV19 with TRBJ2-7; D gene ambiguous. The CDR3 covers 13 residues. Trimming shortened V by 4 bases and J by 6 bases, and 13 bases separated the two germline ends. Per the germline V gene, CDR1 is LNHDA and CDR2 is SQIVND (reference sequence). The CDR3 loop reads CASSTLRTGEQYF. CDR3 in DNA: TGTGCCAGTAGTACCCTCAGGACCGGCGAGCAGTACTTC.

This clonotype occurred many times. The CDR3 DNA sequence: TGTGCCAGCAGTTTGCTGGCAGACCCGGTCGGGCCCCAGCATTTT. This sequence encodes CASSLLADPVGPQHF. This chain uses TRBV28 with TRBJ1-5, with D unclear. Trimming took 3 bases from V and 9 from J, leaving 18 bases between them. The CDR3 runs 15 residues. Germline V CDR1 and CDR2: MDHEN, SYDVKM.

This clonotype was seen many times. V is TRBV20-1 and J is TRBJ2-7; the D gene is possibly TRBD1 (5 bases). This CDR3 contains 16 residues. Deletions cut 0 bases from V and 2 bases from J, with 17 bases between. CDR1 DFQATT and CDR2 SNEGSKA come from the germline V gene (reference sequence). Here the CDR3 reads CSARDTRIGDTYEQYF. CDR3 DNA: TGCAGTGCTAGAGATACCCGCATAGGGGATACCTACGAGCAGTACTTC.

This sequence joins TRBV4-2 and TRBJ2-5; 10 nucleotides align to TRBD1. CDR1 is LGHNA, CDR2 YNFKEQ, per germline. V lost 0 bases and J lost 3; bases outside the gene matches: 4. The CDR3 has 16 residues. CDR3 sequence (DNA): TGTGCCAGCAGCCAAGATCCGGACAGGGGGAAAGAGACCCAGTACTTC. It translates to CASSQDPDRGKETQYF.

This clonotype was recorded many times. The CDR3 region is CSAFGPPAVEQYF. The CDR3 nucleotides read TGCAGTGCTTTTGGTCCCCCGGCGGTCGAGCAGTACTTC. The chain joins TRBV20-1 to TRBJ2-7; D ambiguous. From germline, CDR1 is DFQATT and CDR2 SNEGSKA (reference sequence). Trimming shortened V by 5 bases and J by 6 bases, and 17 bases separated the two germline ends. CDR3 size: 13 residues.

The chain recombines TRBV7-3 with TRBJ1-1; the D is unclear. V gave up 2 bases and J gave up 1 base, with 5 bases separating them. The CDR3 spans 13 residues. The V gene's germline CDR1 is SGHTA and CDR2 FQGTGA. The CDR3 coding sequence is TGTGCCAGCAGCTTACCCCCGAACACTGAAGCTTTCTTT. Protein sequence: CASSLPPNTEAFF.

The rearrangement joins TRBV11-2 to TRBJ2-1, with 8 bases fitting TRBD2. The ends lost 8 bases at V and 3 bases at J; junction bases unmatched: 6. The CDR3 is 14 residues long. The germline V gene has CDR1 SGHAT and CDR2 FQNNGV. Here the CDR3 reads CASARLAYYNEQFF. DNA for the CDR3: TGTGCCAGCGCGCGACTAGCGTACTACAATGAGCAGTTCTTC.

The chain has TRBV14 and TRBJ2-1; maybe TRBD2 (5 bases). This CDR3 is built from 17 residues. Trimming removed 0 bases at V and 5 bases at J, with 17 bases between. Germline CDR1 is SGHDN and CDR2 is FVKESK. CDR3 amino acids: CASSQDTTLEANNEQFF. Written as DNA, the CDR3 is TGTGCCAGCAGCCAAGATACCACCCTGGAGGCAAACAATGAGCAGTTCTTC.

V is TRBV6-2 or TRBV6-3 and J is TRBJ2-3; D is unresolved. The germline gives CDR1 MNHEY, CDR2 SVGEGT. CDR3 length: 13 residues. With 7 bases removed from V and 1 base from J, the gap between germline ends came to 9 bases. The DNA for the CDR3 is TGTGCCAGCACCTTTGCCGGCACAGATACGCAGTATTTT. This encodes CASTFAGTDTQYF.

The chain joins TRBV6-5 to TRBJ2-2; 7 nucleotides agree with TRBD1. The CDR3 totals 18 residues. CDR1 is MNHEY and CDR2 is SVGAGI in the germline V gene. Trimming at V came to 2 bases and at J to 2 bases, leaving 11 bases not matched to a gene. The CDR3 region is CASSYGVVGQLNTGELFF. The CDR3, as DNA: TGTGCCAGCAGTTACGGTGTCGTGGGACAGCTAAACACCGGGGAGCTGTTTTTT.

This clonotype occurred a few times. The chain couples TRBV20-1 to TRBJ1-2; TRBD1 is a possible D gene (6 bases). The CDR3 runs 10 residues. Germline CDR1 reads DFQATT; CDR2 reads SNEGSKA (reference sequence). DNA for the CDR3: TGCAATTTCGACAGGAATGGCTACACCTTC. This sequence encodes CNFDRNGYTF.

The V and J genes are TRBV7-2 and TRBJ2-5; 10 bases line up with TRBD2. Germline CDR1 is SGHTA and CDR2 is FQGNSA. V lost 6 bases to trimming and J lost 5 bases; unmatched junction nucleotides: 6. The CDR3 length is 14 residues. The CDR3 here is CASSLGLARETQYF. DNA of the CDR3: TGTGCCAGCAGTCTGGGACTAGCGAGGGAGACCCAGTACTTC.

In its sample, this clonotype was seen many times. V and J are TRBV4-3 and TRBJ2-7, with a possible D match to TRBD2 (5 bases). Germline CDR1 and CDR2: LGHNA and YSLEER. Trimming stripped 0 bases from V and 3 bases from J, with 9 bases between. The CDR3 has 14 amino acids. The CDR3 DNA reads TGCGCCAGCAGCCAAGATCCACTAGTCTACGAGCAGTACTTC. It is translated as CASSQDPLVYEQYF.

The chain recombines TRBV29-1 with TRBJ2-3; no definite D call. The CDR3 is 12 residues long. CDR1 and CDR2 (germline): SQVTM, ANQGSEA. The V end lost 7 bases, the J end lost 0 bases, and 8 bases lay between the germline ends. Here the CDR3 reads CSGSHSTDTQYF. The CDR3 DNA follows: TGCAGCGGTAGCCACAGCACAGATACGCAGTATTTT.

This clonotype was picked up many times. The chain carries TRBV7-8 and TRBJ2-3, with 11 bases fitting TRBD2. The CDR3 is 18 residues long. Germline V gene data show CDR1 as SGHVS and CDR2 as FQNEAQ. The trim removed 2 bases at V and 5 bases at J, leaving 12 bases unmatched. The CDR3 spells CASSLRASGRTVLDTQYF. The DNA of the CDR3 is TGTGCCAGCAGCTTAAGGGCTAGCGGGAGGACCGTTTTAGATACGCAGTATTTT. The whole variable domain, filled in from reference TRBV7-8 and TRBJ2-3, reads GAGVSQSPRYKVAKRGQDVALRCDPISGHVSLFWYQQALGQGPEFLTYFQNEAQLDKSGLPSDRFFAERPEGSVSTLKIQRTQQEDSAVYLCASSLRASGRTVLDTQYFGPGTRLTVL.

The rearrangement uses TRBV5-5 and TRBJ2-3; tentatively, D is TRBD1 or TRBD2 (5 bases each). The V gene lost 2 bases and the J gene lost 0 bases, with 10 bases spanning the gap. Germline lookup yields CDR1 SGHKS and CDR2 YYEKEE (reference sequence). This CDR3 is 15 amino acids long. In nucleotides, the CDR3 is TGTGCCAGCAGCTTTTTGGGACCCAGCACAGATACGCAGTATTTT. Encoded protein: CASSFLGPSTDTQYF.

This clonotype was detected a few times. V gene TRBV7-8 combines with J gene TRBJ2-3; D is undetermined. CDR3 length equals 16 residues. Trimming cost V 1 base and J 2 bases, with 13 bases left between them. CDR1 is SGHVS and CDR2 is FQNEAQ in the germline V gene. CDR3 nucleotide sequence: TGTGCCAGCAGCTTAGTGGAATATCGGTACACAGATACGCAGTATTTT. Its protein product is CASSLVEYRYTDTQYF.

This chain joins TRBV6-5 and TRBJ2-2, with TRBD2 matching 8 bases. The trim removed 6 bases at V and 2 bases at J, leaving 5 bases unmatched. Germline V CDR1 and CDR2: MNHEY, SVGAGI. The CDR3 consists of 15 residues. This CDR3 reads CASRRTSPNTGELFF. CDR3 coding DNA: TGTGCCAGCAGGCGGACTAGCCCTAACACCGGGGAGCTGTTTTTT.

The V gene is TRBV3-1, the J gene TRBJ2-7; 8 nucleotides line up with TRBD1. Germline CDR1 is LGHDT and CDR2 is YNNKEL (reference sequence). The CDR3 loop spans 14 amino acids. V trimming: 0 bases; J trimming: 4 bases; junction bases outside the gene matches: 2. The CDR3 DNA follows: TGTGCCAGCAGCCAAGACAGGGGGCGGTACGAGCAGTACTTC. Translation gives CASSQDRGRYEQYF.

This rearrangement joins TRBV2 to TRBJ2-5; no definite D call. Deletions cut 7 bases from V and 7 bases from J, with 10 bases between. CDR1 is SNHLY and CDR2 is FYNNEI in the germline V gene. The CDR3 is made up of 11 amino acids. The CDR3 region is CASKAELTQYF. CDR3 sequence (DNA): TGTGCCAGCAAGGCAGAGTTGACCCAGTACTTC.

In its sample, this clonotype was seen a few times. The V call is TRBV6-6, the J call TRBJ1-2, with D tentatively TRBD1 (6 bases). The V gene lost 5 bases and the J gene lost 0 bases, with 13 bases spanning the gap. Germline assignment: CDR1 MNHNY and CDR2 SVGAGI (reference sequence). CDR3 length: 15 residues. Here the CDR3 reads CASSRVGGTNYGYTF. The DNA of the CDR3 is TGTGCCAGCAGTCGCGTCGGGGGCACTAACTATGGCTACACCTTC.